The clone carrying this T cell receptor (beta chain) has only one observation. Original processing methods: By means of reference gene primer amplification, nucleated cell counts were estimated. Using immunoSEQ multiplex PCR, the repertoire was profiled, and TCRdb retains in-frame clones only, with some absent. V and J calls and clone size are those listed in that table; D and trimming were worked out from the DNA. Of about 38,000 clones listed, about 90% are singletons. This specimen comes from a study of blood T cell repertoires in COVID-19. Study context: Specimens from acute and convalescent COVID-19 originated in the United States, Italy and Spain. Sources were T cells, B-cell-depleted T cells, or PBMCs; the material itself was cDNA or gDNA.

V lost 6 bases, J lost 3 bases, and 9 bases stayed unmatched. Germline V lookup: CDR1 MNHNY, CDR2 SVGAGI (reference sequence). The CDR3 extends over 16 amino acids. The V call is TRBV6-6, the J call TRBJ2-1; 9 positions match TRBD2. This clonotype was obtained from a man between 45 and 60 years old with active or convalescent COVID-19. The source material was peripheral blood. This CDR3 is CASSPKGAGGYNEQFF. The CDR3 nucleotides read TGTGCCAGCAGCCCCAAGGGAGCGGGAGGCTACAATGAGCAGTTCTTC.